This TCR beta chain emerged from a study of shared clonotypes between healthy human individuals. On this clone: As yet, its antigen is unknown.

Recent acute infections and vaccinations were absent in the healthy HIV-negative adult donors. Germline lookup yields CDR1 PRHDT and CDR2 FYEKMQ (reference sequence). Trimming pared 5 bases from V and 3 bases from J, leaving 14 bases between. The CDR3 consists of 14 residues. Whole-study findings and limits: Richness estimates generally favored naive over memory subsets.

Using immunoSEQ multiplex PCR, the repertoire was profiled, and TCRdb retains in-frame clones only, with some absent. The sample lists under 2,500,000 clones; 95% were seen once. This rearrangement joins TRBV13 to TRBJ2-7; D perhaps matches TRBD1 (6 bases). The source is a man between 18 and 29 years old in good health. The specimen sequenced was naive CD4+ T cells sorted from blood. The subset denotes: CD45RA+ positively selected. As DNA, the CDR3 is TGTGCCAGCAGCGACCGCAGGGGCTACTACGAGCAGTACTTC. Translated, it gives CASSDRRGYYEQYF.